Shown below are 27 T cell receptor beta chains from a single sample sequenced in a study of cytotoxic CD8 clonotypes in ibrutinib-treated CLL. This table comes from immunoSEQ multiplex PCR, and its TCRdb copy is limited to in-frame clones, with some not included. The profile covers roughly 300,000 clones, with 70% to 80% appearing a single time and about 5.3% taken by the ten largest. The source was PBMCs, collected at disease progression, from a patient treated with ibrutinib. The receptors here all came from a human donor with chronic lymphocytic leukemia.

The rearrangement joins TRBV7-3 to TRBJ2-7, with TRBD2 matching over 13 bases. CDR1 is SGHTA, CDR2 FQGTGA, per germline. V was pared by 2 bases and J by 5 bases, with 3 bases of the junction left unmatched. The CDR3 loop spans 15 amino acids. The CDR3 region has the DNA TGTGCCAGCAGCTTAGGACTAGCGGGAGAAGACGAGCAGTACTTC. Its translation is CASSLGLAGEDEQYF.

V and J are TRBV6-5 and TRBJ2-5; TRBD2 might be the D (5 bases). Trimming cost V 2 bases and J 5 bases, with 12 bases left between them. The CDR3 loop spans 14 amino acids. From germline, CDR1 is MNHEY and CDR2 SVGAGI. The CDR3 protein is CASSYGRPGETQYF. CDR3 coding DNA: TGTGCCAGCAGTTACGGCCGGCCGGGGGAGACCCAGTACTTC.

This clone was seen only a few times. The V call is TRBV7-9, the J call TRBJ1-1; D is undetermined. The CDR3 runs 13 residues. The germline V gene encodes CDR1 SEHNR and CDR2 FQNEAQ (reference sequence). Trimming stripped 3 bases from V and 0 bases from J, with 5 bases between. The CDR3 protein is CASSFAMNTEAFF. For the CDR3, the DNA is TGTGCCAGCAGCTTTGCCATGAACACTGAAGCTTTCTTT.

The rearrangement uses TRBV5-6 and TRBJ2-7; the match to TRBD1 covers 9 bases. The CDR3 sequence is 15 residues long. The trim removed 4 bases at V and 2 bases at J, leaving 7 bases unmatched. CDR1 and CDR2 (germline): SGHDT, YYEEEE. The CDR3 DNA reads as TGTGCCAGCAGCCTCCCCGGGACAGGGACCTACGAGCAGTACTTC. It translates to CASSLPGTGTYEQYF.

The rearrangement links TRBV2 to TRBJ2-7; TRBD2 might be the D (6 bases). Trimming took 6 bases from V and 0 from J, leaving 12 bases between them. Per the germline V gene, CDR1 is SNHLY and CDR2 is FYNNEI. There are 14 residues in the CDR3. The CDR3 DNA reads TGTGCCAGCAGGGGAGGACATATCTCCTACGAGCAGTACTTC. This gives the protein CASRGGHISYEQYF.

The chain links TRBV5-1 to TRBJ2-1; TRBD2 aligns across 11 bases. The CDR3 loop spans 17 amino acids. V lost 4 bases and J lost 0; bases outside the gene matches: 6. Germline V gives CDR1 SGHRS, CDR2 YFSETQ. The CDR3 region is CASSVRLAGFSYNEQFF. In DNA form, the CDR3 reads TGCGCCAGCAGCGTCCGACTAGCGGGGTTCTCCTACAATGAGCAGTTCTTC. The full variable domain, in which reference TRBV5-1 and TRBJ2-1 provide the parts outside the CDR3, is KAGVTQTPRYLIKTRGQQVTLSCSPISGHRSVSWYQQTPGQGLQFLFEYFSETQRNKGNFPGRFSGRQFSNSRSEMNVSTLELGDSALYLCASSVRLAGFSYNEQFFGPGTRLTVL.

The CDR3 sequence is CASGGRLGEQYF. CDR3 nucleotide sequence: TGTGCCAGTGGCGGGAGATTGGGCGAGCAGTACTTC. The chain carries TRBV19 and TRBJ2-7, with 7 bases fitting TRBD2. Trimming took 8 bases from V and 6 from J; bases not matched to a gene: 7. From germline, CDR1 is LNHDA and CDR2 SQIVND (reference sequence). This CDR3 spans 12 amino acids.

This clone was counted between two and nine times. The rearrangement joins TRBV2 to TRBJ2-2; no reliable D call. This CDR3 contains 11 residues. From germline, CDR1 is SNHLY and CDR2 FYNNEI. V gave up 7 bases and J gave up 11 bases, with 11 bases separating them. The CDR3 loop is CASTQGPELFF. For the CDR3, the DNA is TGTGCCAGCACCCAAGGCCCCGAGCTGTTTTTT.

The rearrangement links TRBV27 to TRBJ2-3, with D perhaps TRBD1 (6 bases). Trimming left V 5 bases short and J 3 bases short, with 15 bases between. Per the germline V gene, CDR1 is MNHEY and CDR2 is SMNVEV (reference sequence). CDR3 length equals 15 residues. Here the CDR3 DNA reads TGTGCCAGCAGTCCCCGATGGACAGCAACAGATACGCAGTATTTT. Translating it yields CASSPRWTATDTQYF.

V is TRBV5-6 and J is TRBJ1-2; D gene unclear. V dropped 2 bases and J dropped 3 bases, with 2 bases sitting between them. The CDR3 is 11 residues long. Germline CDR1 and CDR2: SGHDT and YYEEEE. The chain's CDR3 is CASSFDYGYTF. CDR3 nucleotide sequence: TGTGCCAGCAGCTTCGACTATGGCTACACCTTC.

V usage is TRBV6-5 and J usage is TRBJ1-1; D remains unclear. Germline loops: CDR1 MNHEY, CDR2 SVGAGI. CDR3 size: 13 residues. The V and J ends lost 6 bases and 4 bases respectively, with 12 bases between them. The DNA of the CDR3 is TGTGCCAGCAGCCTCGATAGAGGCACTGAAGCTTTCTTT. Translation gives CASSLDRGTEAFF.

This clone was observed a handful of times. The chain links TRBV9 to TRBJ1-1; D gene uncertain. Germline V gives CDR1 SGDLS, CDR2 YYNGEE. Deletions cut 0 bases from V and 5 bases from J, with 8 bases between. The CDR3 length is 13 residues. DNA of the CDR3: TGTGCCAGCAGCGTAGCTACGGGTACTGAAGCTTTCTTT. This encodes CASSVATGTEAFF.

This clone showed up just a few times. The V and J genes are TRBV10-2 and TRBJ1-1; D uncertain. Trimming removed 8 bases from V and 2 bases from J, with 18 bases in between. Germline CDR1 and CDR2: WSHSY and SAAADI. The CDR3 is 15 amino acids. CDR3 loop: CASGFLRRANTEAFF. As DNA, the CDR3 is TGCGCCAGCGGTTTCCTACGTAGGGCCAACACTGAAGCTTTCTTT.

This clone was observed a handful of times. The chain couples TRBV25-1 to TRBJ2-7, with 8 bases fitting TRBD1. Trimming removed 5 bases from V and 2 bases from J; junction bases left unmatched: 8. Germline V gene lookup returns CDR1 MGHDK and CDR2 SYGVNS. The CDR3 extends over 15 amino acids. This CDR3 is CASSPNRGYAYEQYF. The CDR3 nucleotides are TGTGCCAGCAGTCCCAACAGGGGGTACGCCTACGAGCAGTACTTC.

The chain joins TRBV7-9 to TRBJ2-2, with D possibly being TRBD1 (5 bases). The CDR3 spans 14 residues. Trimming removed 7 bases at V and 9 bases at J, with 18 bases between. Germline CDR1 is SEHNR and CDR2 is FQNEAQ (reference sequence). CDR3 DNA sequence: TGTGCCAGCAACGAACCAGGGAATCCTAGGGAGCTGTTTTTT. Protein: CASNEPGNPRELFF.

The J gene is TRBJ1-2, the V gene TRBV6-1; TRBD1 might be the D (6 bases). V lost 7 bases and J 2 bases, leaving 11 bases between the germline ends. In germline, CDR1 is MNHNS, CDR2 SASEGT. CDR3 length: 13 residues. The CDR3 bases are TGTGCCAGCATACGCCAGGGGAACTATGGCTACACCTTC. This codes for CASIRQGNYGYTF.

The chain recombines TRBV11-1 with TRBJ2-7; unclear D gene. The CDR3 totals 13 residues. Germline V gene lookup returns CDR1 SGHAT and CDR2 FQDESV (reference sequence). With 5 bases removed from V and 4 bases from J, the gap between germline ends came to 12 bases. This chain's CDR3 is CASSQRLTYEQYF. DNA of the CDR3: TGTGCCAGCAGCCAGAGACTTACATACGAGCAGTACTTC.

The chain joins TRBV28 to TRBJ2-7; a weak D match, TRBD2 (6 bases). V lost 4 bases to trimming and J lost 0 bases, with 13 bases between them. The V gene's germline CDR1 is MDHEN and CDR2 SYDVKM. This CDR3 is built from 15 residues. CDR3 sequence reads: CASSWGGASSYEQYF. DNA for the CDR3: TGTGCCAGCAGTTGGGGAGGAGCGAGCTCCTACGAGCAGTACTTC.

The chain couples TRBV2 to TRBJ1-1; D is uncertain. The CDR3 loop spans 13 amino acids. V shed 6 bases and J shed 4 bases, with 12 bases lying between them. The V gene's germline CDR1 is SNHLY and CDR2 FYNNEI. The DNA for the CDR3 is TGTGCCAGCAGGACCAGTGGTTCCACTGAAGCTTTCTTT. Residues: CASRTSGSTEAFF.

This clone was seen once. The chain joins TRBV5-6 to TRBJ2-7, with 7 nucleotides matching TRBD2. With 1 base clipped from V and 3 bases from J, the junction kept 4 bases outside the gene matches. Germline loops: CDR1 SGHDT, CDR2 YYEEEE. The CDR3 loop spans 14 amino acids. CDR3 DNA sequence: TGTGCCAGCAGCTTGAGACAGCGGGACTACGAGCAGTACTTC. Encoded protein: CASSLRQRDYEQYF.

The CDR3 bases are TGTGCCAGCCTCGTGGGGGGGGATAATGAAAAACTGTTTTTT. As protein: CASLVGGDNEKLFF. This chain joins TRBV2 and TRBJ1-4, with D possibly matching TRBD1 (5 bases). Germline CDR1 is SNHLY and CDR2 is FYNNEI. V lost 8 bases and J lost 4, with 14 bases in between. This CDR3 comprises 14 residues.

The sample holds one count of this clone. The rearrangement uses TRBV27 and TRBJ2-7; 10 nucleotides align to TRBD1. J lost 6 bases, V lost 0 bases, and 11 bases had no gene match. This CDR3 contains 17 residues. The germline gives CDR1 MNHEY, CDR2 SMNVEV (reference sequence). The CDR3 bases are TGTGCCAGCAGTTTATCTCCCGCCGGGACAGGGGTCTTCGAGCAGTACTTC. Protein sequence: CASSLSPAGTGVFEQYF.

This chain uses TRBV9 with TRBJ1-1, with TRBD1 identical over 8 bases. Losses at the gene ends were 2 bases for V and 6 bases for J; bases not matched to a gene: 3. The CDR3 sequence is 13 residues long. Germline lookup yields CDR1 SGDLS and CDR2 YYNGEE. The CDR3 region is CASSVQGAAEAFF. In DNA, the CDR3 is TGTGCCAGCAGCGTCCAGGGGGCCGCTGAAGCTTTCTTT.

The chain combines TRBV5-1 with TRBJ1-1; D is ambiguous. Germline V CDR1 and CDR2: SGHRS, YFSETQ. Trimming removed 4 bases at V and 6 bases at J, with 13 bases between. This CDR3 comprises 13 residues. In nucleotides, the CDR3 is TGCGCCAGCAGCGCCACAGAAGGCGCTGAAGCTTTCTTT. Residues: CASSATEGAEAFF.

This clone was seen only once. The chain recombines TRBV2 with TRBJ2-7; D ambiguous. CDR3 length: 14 residues. Trimming took 7 bases from V and 3 from J, leaving 16 bases between them. CDR1 is SNHLY and CDR2 is FYNNEI in the germline V gene. The CDR3 loop is CASKIARLVYEQYF. In nucleotides, the CDR3 is TGTGCCAGCAAGATCGCGAGACTCGTCTACGAGCAGTACTTC.

The V gene is TRBV4-2, the J gene TRBJ1-4; unclear D gene. The V end was cut by 1 base, the J end by 5 bases, with 8 bases between. The CDR3 sequence is 14 residues long. Germline V lookup: CDR1 LGHNA, CDR2 YNFKEQ. The chain's CDR3 is CASSQGASNEKLFF. For the CDR3, the DNA is TGTGCCAGCAGCCAAGGAGCATCGAATGAAAAACTGTTTTTT.

The chain employs TRBV5-4 and TRBJ2-5; 8 positions agree with TRBD1. The CDR3 is 17 residues long. Germline V gene data show CDR1 as SGHNT and CDR2 as YYREEE (reference sequence). With 1 base clipped from V and 7 bases from J, the junction kept 15 bases outside the gene matches. This chain's CDR3 is CASSLYPRQGFSVTQYF. In DNA form, the CDR3 reads TGTGCCAGCAGCTTGTACCCGAGACAGGGGTTTTCTGTGACCCAGTACTTC.